This TCR beta chain comes out of a study of blood T cell repertoires in COVID-19. The overall study: The origin of the acute and convalescent COVID-19 samples was the United States, Italy and Spain. PBMCs, B-cell-depleted T cells, or T cells provided the cDNA or gDNA that made up the material.

Authors' processing steps: Amplification of reference gene primers provided the estimated nucleated cell counts. The protocol was immunoSEQ multiplex PCR, while the TCRdb copy is restricted to in-frame clones and leaves out a portion. V, J and clone size are taken as reported in that table, and D and trimming were inferred from the DNA itself. Of 240,000 or so clones listed, approximately 82% are singletons. Sample: peripheral blood. The TCR sequence derives from a woman aged 80 or over with acute or convalescent COVID-19.

The CDR3 nucleotides are TGTGCCAGCAGTTTAGTTGCAGGACATGAAGCTTTCTTT. Its translation is CASSLVAGHEAFF. The chain joins TRBV12-3 or TRBV12-4 to TRBJ1-1; tentatively, D is TRBD1 (5 bases). V was pared by 1 base and J by 7 bases, with 10 bases between. CDR3 size: 13 residues.